The source of this TCR beta chain is a study of T cell responses to AZD1222 COVID-19 vaccine. Study-wide findings and caveats: Baseline seropositives among AZD1222 recipients totaled only five or six. Two doses of AZD1222 preceded a rise in Spike-specific TCR breadth and depth. Across spike, vaccine-associated CD4 TCRs were found, dominant at 160-218 and 743-854.

Remarks on this clone: The antigen remains unidentified.

Some clones are missing from TCRdb's copy, which holds only in-frame ones; the method was immunoSEQ multiplex PCR. This sample has tens of thousands of clones, with approximately 84% found just once. The source was peripheral blood, collected on day 0 of AZD1222 vaccination. The source is an adult in good health.

CDR3 DNA: TGTGCCACCAGTGATTCCCGGTCGAACACTGAAGCTTTCTTT. Translating it yields CATSDSRSNTEAFF. The V gene is TRBV24-1, the J gene TRBJ1-1; D is unresolved. CDR1 is KGHDR and CDR2 is SFDVKD in the germline V gene. The CDR3 spans 14 residues. V was pared by 2 bases and J by 1 base, with 7 bases between.